The 22 T cell receptor beta chains below all came from one sample that was sequenced in a study of T cell responses to AZD1222 COVID-19 vaccine. Clones were read by immunoSEQ multiplex PCR, and TCRdb kept only the in-frame ones, dropping some. The table shows about 120,000 clones, with 88% occurring only once. Specimen: peripheral blood, collected on day 0 of AZD1222 vaccination. Source of these receptors: an adult in good health.

CDR3 DNA: TGCGCCAGCAGCTTGGGAGGAATCTCCTACAATGAGCAGTTCTTC. Translated, it gives CASSLGGISYNEQFF. The chain has TRBV5-1 and TRBJ2-1; D unclear. Germline CDR1 SGHRS, CDR2 YFSETQ. V lost 0 bases to trimming and J lost 0 bases, with 7 bases between them. The length of the CDR3 is 15 residues.

V and J are TRBV5-1 and TRBJ1-2, with 9 bases identical to TRBD1. The CDR3 totals 13 residues. Germline-derived CDR1 and CDR2 are SGHRS and YFSETQ. Trimming cost V 4 bases and J 7 bases; bases outside gene matches: 5. The CDR3 DNA reads TGCGCCAGCAGCCCACAGGGGGCTAGTGGCTACACCTTC. Protein product: CASSPQGASGYTF. The full variable domain, in which reference TRBV5-1 and TRBJ1-2 provide the parts outside the CDR3, is KAGVTQTPRYLIKTRGQQVTLSCSPISGHRSVSWYQQTPGQGLQFLFEYFSETQRNKGNFPGRFSGRQFSNSRSEMNVSTLELGDSALYLCASSPQGASGYTFGSGTRLTVV.

A few counts support this clone. The chain joins TRBV18 to TRBJ2-5, with 9 positions matching TRBD2. Losses at the gene ends were 4 bases for V and 5 bases for J; bases not matched to a gene: 2. CDR3 length equals 13 residues. The germline V gene encodes CDR1 KGHSH and CDR2 LQKENI. CDR3 DNA sequence: TGTGCCAGCTCACTCGGACTAGCGGAGACCCAGTACTTC. It translates to CASSLGLAETQYF.

V usage is TRBV6-5 and J usage is TRBJ1-1; 10 bases are a match to TRBD1. This CDR3 spans 14 amino acids. Germline lookup yields CDR1 MNHEY and CDR2 SVGAGI. Trimming at V came to 5 bases and at J to 5 bases, leaving 5 bases not matched to a gene. The CDR3 here is CASSLTGGRTEAFF. CDR3 bases: TGTGCCAGCAGTCTGACAGGGGGCCGAACTGAAGCTTTCTTT.

The V and J genes are TRBV10-2 and TRBJ1-3; 11 positions agree with TRBD1. The CDR3 totals 17 residues. The V gene end was trimmed by 8 bases and the J gene end by 0 bases; junction bases not matched to a gene: 9. Per the germline V gene, CDR1 is WSHSY and CDR2 is SAAADI. The CDR3 coding sequence is TGCGCCAGCCGGGACAGGGGGACCTGGGGCTCTGGAAACACCATATATTTT. Protein product: CASRDRGTWGSGNTIYF.

This clone has just one count. The chain employs TRBV5-1 and TRBJ1-4; D ambiguous. The CDR3 extends over 15 amino acids. Trimming stripped 0 bases from V and 7 bases from J, with 13 bases between. The V gene's germline CDR1 is SGHRS and CDR2 YFSETQ. CDR3 amino acids: CASSLGFGNAEKLFF. CDR3 coding DNA: TGCGCCAGCAGCTTGGGATTCGGGAACGCTGAAAAACTGTTTTTT.

The chain couples TRBV5-1 to TRBJ2-3, with 9 bases matching TRBD1. Germline V gene data show CDR1 as SGHRS and CDR2 as YFSETQ. The CDR3 length is 15 residues. The V gene end was trimmed by 4 bases and the J gene end by 5 bases; junction bases not matched to a gene: 8. CDR3 residues: CASSVGQGAGDTQYF. The CDR3 DNA follows: TGCGCCAGCAGCGTGGGACAGGGAGCCGGAGATACGCAGTATTTT.

The J gene is TRBJ2-5, the V gene TRBV6-2 or TRBV6-3; no clear D. This CDR3 has 12 residues. Per the germline V gene, CDR1 is MNHEY and CDR2 is SVGEGT. V was cut by 6 bases and J by 7 bases, with 12 bases left in between. CDR3 loop: CASSRPPRTQYF. The CDR3 DNA follows: TGTGCCAGCAGCCGTCCCCCCCGGACCCAGTACTTC.

The V call is TRBV5-4, the J call TRBJ2-3, with D hard to call. Germline V gives CDR1 SGHNT, CDR2 YYREEE (reference sequence). CDR3 length equals 12 residues. V lost 3 bases, J lost 3 bases, and 5 bases lay in between. CDR3 amino acids: CASSYKTDTQYF. CDR3 DNA sequence: TGTGCCAGCAGCTATAAAACAGATACGCAGTATTTT.

V usage is TRBV19 and J usage is TRBJ1-2; no reliable D call. The CDR3 covers 13 residues. Germline V gives CDR1 LNHDA, CDR2 SQIVND (reference sequence). Trimming took 6 bases from V and 4 from J, leaving 12 bases between them. CDR3 amino acids: CASRPYRFYGYTF. The CDR3 region has the DNA TGTGCCAGTAGACCCTACAGATTCTATGGCTACACCTTC.

This chain links TRBV9 with TRBJ2-1; 8 positions match TRBD2. The V segment lost 6 bases and the J segment 0 bases; nucleotides outside the gene matches: 11. Germline V gene sequence: CDR1 SGDLS, CDR2 YYNGEE. CDR3 length: 17 residues. The CDR3 protein is CASNLGAGGLSYNEQFF. Written as DNA, the CDR3 is TGTGCCAGCAACCTAGGGGCGGGGGGCCTCTCCTACAATGAGCAGTTCTTC. The variable domain in full, completed from reference TRBV9 and TRBJ2-1, reads DSGVTQTPKHLITATGQRVTLRCSPRSGDLSVYWYQQSLDQGLQFLIQYYNGEERAKGNILERFSAQQFPDLHSELNLSSLELGDSALYFCASNLGAGGLSYNEQFFGPGTRLTVL.

The chain carries TRBV5-4 and TRBJ1-4, with unresolved D. The CDR3 loop spans 14 amino acids. The ends were cut back, 6 bases at V and 6 bases at J, with 15 bases in the middle. Germline V gives CDR1 SGHNT, CDR2 YYREEE (reference sequence). The CDR3 reads CASTGPDGDEKLFF. CDR3 bases: TGTGCCAGCACCGGGCCTGACGGGGATGAAAAACTGTTTTTT.

The chain joins TRBV6-5 to TRBJ1-1; D call uncertain. Germline V gene data show CDR1 as MNHEY and CDR2 as SVGAGI. Trimming shortened V by 10 bases and J by 6 bases, and 24 bases separated the two germline ends. The CDR3 length is 15 residues. Here the CDR3 reads CATHTRANGRPEAFF. CDR3 sequence (DNA): TGTGCCACCCACACACGGGCGAACGGTCGGCCTGAAGCTTTCTTT.

The chain employs TRBV5-6 and TRBJ1-6; possibly TRBD1 for D (5 bases). CDR1 is SGHDT and CDR2 is YYEEEE in the germline V gene. The V end was cut by 4 bases, the J end by 6 bases, with 17 bases between. The CDR3 covers 16 residues. CDR3 region: CASSLAQGGTNSPLHF. The DNA for the CDR3 is TGTGCCAGCAGCCTTGCACAAGGTGGGACTAATTCACCCCTCCACTTT.

V gene TRBV5-5 combines with J gene TRBJ1-6; D remains ambiguous. The CDR3 covers 12 residues. Trimming shortened V by 1 base and J by 14 bases, and 10 bases separated the two germline ends. Germline V gene data show CDR1 as SGHKS and CDR2 as YYEKEE (reference sequence). The CDR3 nucleotides read TGTGCCAGCAGCTTGACGGGAGACTCCCTCCACTTT. Protein sequence: CASSLTGDSLHF.

V is TRBV7-8 and J is TRBJ2-7, with 8 positions matching TRBD1. Trimming took 4 bases from V and 3 from J; bases not matched to a gene: 11. The germline V gene has CDR1 SGHVS and CDR2 FQNEAQ. CDR3 size: 16 residues. The CDR3 DNA follows: TGTGCCAGCAGCTCTCCACCCGGACAGGGCCTCTACGAGCAGTACTTC. As protein: CASSSPPGQGLYEQYF.

The chain recombines TRBV15 with TRBJ2-1; D not certain. The CDR3 totals 13 residues. Germline V gives CDR1 LNHNV, CDR2 YYDKDF (reference sequence). The V end was cut by 0 bases, the J end by 4 bases, with 4 bases between. The chain's CDR3 is CATSRDQYNEQFF. CDR3 sequence (DNA): TGTGCCACCAGCAGAGATCAGTACAATGAGCAGTTCTTC.

The chain uses TRBV5-4 and TRBJ1-2; possibly TRBD1 for D (6 bases). V was shortened by 0 bases and J by 0 bases, with 9 bases between the two germline ends. Germline V gene sequence: CDR1 SGHNT, CDR2 YYREEE (reference sequence). CDR3 size: 15 residues. The CDR3 DNA sequence: TGTGCCAGCAGCTTGGTAGGGGGTTCTAACTATGGCTACACCTTC. Translating gives CASSLVGGSNYGYTF.

A single count supports this clone. The genes are TRBV5-5 and TRBJ1-4; TRBD1 aligns across 8 bases. The V and J ends lost 5 bases and 3 bases, in that order; junction bases with no gene match: 6. CDR1 is SGHKS and CDR2 is YYEKEE in the germline V gene (reference sequence). This CDR3 is built from 15 residues. Here the CDR3 DNA reads TGTGCCAGCAGTGGACAGGGAGTCGCTAATGAAAAACTGTTTTTT. Protein sequence: CASSGQGVANEKLFF. Based on the CDR3 plus reference TRBV5-5 and TRBJ1-4, the full variable domain is DAGVTQSPTHLIKTRGQQVTLRCSPISGHKSVSWYQQVLGQGPQFIFQYYEKEERGRGNFPDRFSARQFPNYSSELNVNALLLGDSALYLCASSGQGVANEKLFFGSGTQLSVL.

The chain has TRBV10-3 and TRBJ1-1, with D perhaps TRBD1 (5 bases). Per the germline V gene, CDR1 is ENHRY and CDR2 is SYGVKD. The germline V and J ends were trimmed by 7 bases and 3 bases, with 12 bases remaining between them. There are 13 residues in the CDR3. The CDR3 sequence is CAINRGRDTEAFF. The CDR3 region has the DNA TGTGCCATCAATCGGGGGAGGGACACTGAAGCTTTCTTT.

The chain combines TRBV14 with TRBJ2-7; D might be TRBD1 (6 bases). V lost 6 bases and J lost 2, with 14 bases in between. The CDR3 has 14 residues. The V gene's germline CDR1 is SGHDN and CDR2 FVKESK. This chain's CDR3 is CASRKGGIPYEQYF. The DNA of the CDR3 is TGTGCCAGCAGGAAAGGGGGAATCCCCTACGAGCAGTACTTC.

V usage is TRBV12-5 and J usage is TRBJ2-5; 7 nucleotides line up with TRBD1. This CDR3 has 15 amino acids. Germline V lookup: CDR1 LGHNT, CDR2 FRNRAP. V was clipped by 4 bases and J by 1 base; unmatched bases: 6. CDR3 region: CASGSGQWGQETQYF. The CDR3 DNA sequence: TGTGCTAGTGGTTCGGGACAGTGGGGCCAAGAGACCCAGTACTTC.